This TCR beta chain came from a study of radiotherapy plus CTLA-4 blockade in lung cancer (dated by TCRdb to the late 2010s). Broadly, across the study: Objective responses occurred in about 20% of enrolled patients, and 30% to 35% achieved disease control. Broad study findings and their caveats: After treatment with radiotherapy and ipilimumab, TCR clones that came from tumors expanded in the peripheral blood. The strongest predictors of response, as reported, were early dynamic changes in blood T cell clones along with a rise in serum interferon-beta after radiation.

About this clone: Its recognized antigen is unknown. The input lacks base qualities; no much larger clone sits a single base away.

There are 15 amino acids in the CDR3, from cysteine to phenylalanine inclusive. Only the CDR3 DNA is retained, 45 bases long and in frame from the first base. V is pared back by 3 bases and J by 6 bases, with 16 bases lying between the germline termini. CDR1 and CDR2, per the germline V gene, are SNHLY and FYNNEI. Focal radiation therapy combined with CTLA-4 blockade (ipilimumab) was tested in patients with chemo-refractory metastatic non-small-cell lung cancer. Preparation of the library involved the immunoSEQ multiplex PCR assay. Entries here come from immuneACCESS through TCRdb and include only in-frame sequences with V and J called. Some clones fail to appear in such tables; in the studies checked, an unresolved V gene covers under half of the shortfall, and the cause of the remainder is unknown. Present in this sample are around 80,000 clones, roughly 74% of which were seen just once. Together, the top ten hold 9.5% to 10% of the sample.

The sequence links TRBV2 to TRBJ2-3; the D gene is perhaps TRBD2, from 6 matching bases. The receptor comes from a human donor with non-small cell lung cancer whose response to radiotherapy plus ipilimumab could not be evaluated. The sequencing used peripheral blood, collected from a patient treated with radiotherapy plus ipilimumab. The bases are TGTGCCAGCAGTGATGGGGGGTCGGCGGGGGATACGCAGTATTTT. Translation gives CASSDGGSAGDTQYF.